These T cell receptor beta chains were read from a single sample in a study of Graves' ophthalmopathy and Graves' hyperthyroidism. TCRdb ran MiXCR on the multiplex PCR reads and lists one entry per CDR3 protein. Of about 1.1 million distinct CDR3 sequences in the sample, about two fifths are singletons; the top ten hold around 10%. The sample taken for sequencing was peripheral blood or thyroid tissue (not recorded which). These receptors were collected from an adult man with Graves' hyperthyroidism. Both conserved end residues are part of each CDR3. Each record gives: D gene, clone size, CDR3 length, V gene, J gene, CDR3 protein, CDR3 DNA. The D gene is left open where the match is weak. A clone size is listed for some rows: how often the clone was seen (once, few, many), or a class if it is expanded.

D: .
size: many
length: 15
V: TRBV5-1
J: TRBJ1-1
CDR3: CASSLNGGRDTEAFF
DNA: TGCGCCAGCAGCTTGAATGGGGGGAGAGACACTGAAGCTTTCTTT

D: TRBD1
size: .
length: 15
V: TRBV7-8
J: TRBJ1-5
CDR3: CASSLAERGLGPQHF
DNA: TGTGCCAGCAGCTTAGCAGAGAGGGGGCTCGGGCCCCAGCATTTT

D: TRBD2
size: few
length: 15
V: TRBV7-2
J: TRBJ2-5
CDR3: CASSFIAGQAGTQYF
DNA: TGTGCCAGCAGCTTCATAGCGGGGCAGGCGGGAACGCAGTACTTC

D: TRBD1
size: .
length: 15
V: TRBV12-3/TRBV12-4
J: TRBJ1-3
CDR3: CASISQGAQGNTIYF
DNA: TGTGCCAGCATTTCACAGGGGGCGCAAGGAAACACCATATATTTT

D: TRBD2
size: many
length: 15
V: TRBV10-3
J: TRBJ2-5
CDR3: CAISGLAGAGETQYF
DNA: TGTGCCATCAGTGGACTAGCGGGAGCGGGGGAGACCCAGTACTTC

D: .
size: .
length: 15
V: TRBV7-2
J: TRBJ2-5
CDR3: CASSLEGPKQETQYF
DNA: TGTGCCAGCAGCCTCGAGGGACCGAAGCAAGAGACCCAGTACTTC

D: .
size: few
length: 15
V: TRBV25-1
J: TRBJ1-6
CDR3: CASSSPQGTNSPLHF
DNA: TGTGCCAGCAGTTCCCCACAGGGAACTAATTCACCCCTCCACTTT

D: .
size: many
length: 11
V: TRBV7-6
J: TRBJ1-1
CDR3: CASRGVGEAFF
DNA: TGTGCCTCCAGAGGGGTCGGTGAAGCTTTCTTT

D: .
size: .
length: 16
V: TRBV9
J: TRBJ2-5
CDR3: CASSYSRAGSQETQYF
DNA: TGTGCCAGCAGCTATTCGAGGGCAGGGTCCCAAGAGACCCAGTACTTC

D: .
size: .
length: 14
V: TRBV3-1
J: TRBJ2-2
CDR3: CASNSGENTGELFF
DNA: TGTGCCAGCAATTCAGGGGAGAACACCGGGGAGCTGTTTTTT

D: TRBD2
size: few
length: 16
V: TRBV13
J: TRBJ2-3
CDR3: CASSPPGLGGTDTQYF
DNA: TGTGCCAGCAGCCCTCCGGGACTAGGTGGCACAGATACGCAGTATTTT

D: TRBD1
size: .
length: 17
V: TRBV28
J: TRBJ1-1
CDR3: CASSFGTGAFLNTEAFF
DNA: TGTGCCAGCAGTTTTGGGACAGGGGCCTTCTTGAACACTGAAGCTTTCTTT

D: .
size: .
length: 11
V: TRBV10-3
J: TRBJ1-5
CDR3: CAINGGQPQHF
DNA: TGTGCCATCAATGGGGGTCAGCCCCAGCATTTT

D: TRBD1
size: many
length: 14
V: TRBV29-1
J: TRBJ1-1
CDR3: CSVDLSGQKTEAFF
DNA: TGCAGCGTTGATCTGTCGGGACAGAAGACTGAAGCTTTCTTT